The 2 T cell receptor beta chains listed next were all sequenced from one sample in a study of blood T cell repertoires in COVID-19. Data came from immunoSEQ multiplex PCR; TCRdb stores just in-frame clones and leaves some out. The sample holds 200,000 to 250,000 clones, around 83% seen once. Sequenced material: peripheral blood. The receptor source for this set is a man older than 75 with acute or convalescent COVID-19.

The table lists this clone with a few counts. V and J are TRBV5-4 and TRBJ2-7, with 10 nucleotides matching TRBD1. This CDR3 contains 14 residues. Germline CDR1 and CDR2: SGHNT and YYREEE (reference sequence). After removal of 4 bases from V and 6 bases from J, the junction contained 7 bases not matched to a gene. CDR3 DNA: TGTGCCAGCAGCCCAGAGTGGACAGGGGGCGAGCAGTACTTC. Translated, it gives CASSPEWTGGEQYF.

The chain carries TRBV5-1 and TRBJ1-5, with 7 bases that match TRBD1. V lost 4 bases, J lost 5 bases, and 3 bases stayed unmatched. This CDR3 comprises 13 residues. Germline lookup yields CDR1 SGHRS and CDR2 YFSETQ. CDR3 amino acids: CASSHDRDQPQHF. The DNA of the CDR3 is TGCGCCAGCAGCCATGACAGGGATCAGCCCCAGCATTTT.